This TCR beta chain was found in a study of identical twins. Of note for this clonotype: A read error may account for a junction end that differs from germline.

Each CDR3 protein gets one entry after TCRdb re-called the 5' RACE reads with MiXCR. The sample carries 350,000 to 600,000 distinct CDR3 sequences, approximately 15% recorded once. This same sample was also taken into another study, of yellow fever vaccine responses in identical twins. That report adds: On the reported evidence, twins' vaccine T cell responses seemed partly convergent and partly personalized.

This receptor was identified in a woman aged 18-35 years in good health. Input material: CD4+ T cells sorted from blood.

As DNA, the CDR3 is TGTGCTAGCAGCCTAGACAGGGGGCCTGGAGAGACCCAGTACTTC. This sequence encodes CASSLDRGPGETQYF. The chain recombines TRBV7-7 with TRBJ2-5, with TRBD1 identical over 10 bases. Germline V gives CDR1 SSHAT, CDR2 FNYEAQ (reference sequence). The CDR3 consists of 15 residues.